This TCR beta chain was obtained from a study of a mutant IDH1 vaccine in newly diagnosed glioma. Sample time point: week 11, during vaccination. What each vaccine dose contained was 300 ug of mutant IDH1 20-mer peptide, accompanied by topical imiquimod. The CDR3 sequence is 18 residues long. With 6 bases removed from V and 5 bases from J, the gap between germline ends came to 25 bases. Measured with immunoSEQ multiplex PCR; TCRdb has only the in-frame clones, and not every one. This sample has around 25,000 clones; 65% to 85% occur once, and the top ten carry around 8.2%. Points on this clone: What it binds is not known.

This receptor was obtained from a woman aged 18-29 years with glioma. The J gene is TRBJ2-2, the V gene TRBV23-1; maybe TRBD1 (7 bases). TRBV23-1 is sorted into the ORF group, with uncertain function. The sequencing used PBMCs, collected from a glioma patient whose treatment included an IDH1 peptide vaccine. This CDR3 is CASRLLVEGALETGELFF. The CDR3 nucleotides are TGCGCCAGCAGGCTATTGGTGGAGGGGGCGCTGGAGACCGGGGAGCTGTTTTTT.